The rows below give T cell receptor beta chains drawn from one sample of a study of PD-L1 blockade in urothelial cancer. Sequencing was performed with immunoSEQ multiplex PCR; in TCRdb, only in-frame clones are kept and a portion is missing. Here the sample spans 70,000 to 80,000 clones, around four fifths being singletons. The source material was PBMCs, sampled around atezolizumab (anti-PD-L1) treatment. The receptor set was obtained from a man aged 40-55 years with urothelial cancer. The CDR3 runs from the conserved cysteine through the conserved F or W. D genes are given only for firm matches. Clone size is stated in some rows and not others, as once, few, many or a class when expanded.

clone size	V gene	D gene	J gene	CDR3 DNA	CDR3 protein
few	TRBV28	TRBD1	TRBJ2-3	TGTGCCAGCAGTTTGGAGGGACAGGATACAGATACGCAGTATTTT	CASSLEGQDTDTQYF
NA	TRBV28	NA	TRBJ1-2	TGTGCCAGCAGTTTAAGTCGGCAGGCGTATGGCTACACCTTC	CASSLSRQAYGYTF
NA	TRBV11-2	TRBD2	TRBJ2-1	TGTGCCAGCAGCTTAGTCCCAGCGGGAGAAGGGAATGAGCAGTTCTTC	CASSLVPAGEGNEQFF
medium-sized	TRBV18	NA	TRBJ1-5	TGTGCCAGCTCACCAACCGGAGGGAATCAGCCCCAGCATTTT	CASSPTGGNQPQHF
NA	TRBV30	TRBD1	TRBJ2-1	TGTGCCTGGGGCAAACGACAGGGGGTTAGCTCCTACAATGAGCAGTTCTTC	CAWGKRQGVSSYNEQFF
NA	TRBV5-1	NA	TRBJ1-1	TGCGCCAGCAGCTCTTGGGGGGGGAAGAACACTGAAGCTTTCTTT	CASSSWGGKNTEAFF
few	TRBV4-3	TRBD2	TRBJ2-1	TGCGCCAGCAGCCAATTTGGAACTAGCGGGGATAATGAGCAGTTCTTC	CASSQFGTSGDNEQFF
NA	TRBV18	TRBD2	TRBJ2-1	TGTGCCAGCTCAGGGACTAGCGGGTCGGGCTTTCAGTTCTTC	CASSGTSGSGFQFF
NA	TRBV6-6	TRBD1	TRBJ1-2	TGTGCCAGCAGTTACTCAGCCAGGGGGTACTATGGCTACACCTTC	CASSYSARGYYGYTF
NA	TRBV27	NA	TRBJ2-7	TGTGCCAGCAGGGGGGGAAAACGGAGGAACGAGCAGTACTTC	CASRGGKRRNEQYF
NA	TRBV30	NA	TRBJ1-1	TGTGCCTGGAGCCTGGCCGGACAGCGGAACACTGAAGCTTTCTTT	CAWSLAGQRNTEAFF
NA	TRBV5-8	TRBD2	TRBJ2-7	TGTGCCAGCAGCTTCCATCGGAGCGGGAGCTACGAGCAGTACTTC	CASSFHRSGSYEQYF
NA	TRBV7-8	TRBD2	TRBJ2-7	TGTGCCAGCAGCTTAACGTCGGGAGGGACCTACGAGCAGTACTTC	CASSLTSGGTYEQYF
NA	TRBV19	NA	TRBJ2-5	TGTGCCAGTAGTCGATATTTGGCGGGACCCCAAGAGACCCAGTACTTC	CASSRYLAGPQETQYF
NA	TRBV28	TRBD1	TRBJ1-2	TGTGCCAGCAGTTTTGTGCAGGGGGCCGCTGGCTACACCTTC	CASSFVQGAAGYTF
few	TRBV9	NA	TRBJ1-4	TGTGCCAGCAGCGTAAACCAGGGGATTAATGAAAAACTGTTTTTT	CASSVNQGINEKLFF
NA	TRBV5-1	NA	TRBJ2-7	TGCGCCAGCAGCCCACTACCTGAGTACGAGCAGTACTTC	CASSPLPEYEQYF
NA	TRBV19	TRBD2	TRBJ2-7	TGTGCCAGTAGTATGAGGTTAGCGGGGGCAAAGATGGAGCAGTACTTC	CASSMRLAGAKMEQYF
once	TRBV27	NA	TRBJ1-2	TGTGCCAGCACCTCGGGAGCGACTAACTATGGCTACACCTTC	CASTSGATNYGYTF
NA	TRBV27	TRBD1	TRBJ1-5	TGTGCCAGCGGCAGACAGGGTTCGCCCCAGCATTTT	CASGRQGSPQHF
NA	TRBV29-1	TRBD2	TRBJ2-3	TGCAGCGCCTCACGCCTAAGCGGGAGGGGGACAGATACGCAGTATTTT	CSASRLSGRGTDTQYF
NA	TRBV4-1	NA	TRBJ2-5	TGCGCCAGCAGCCAAGATCCAGGGTGGGGGACCCAGTACTTC	CASSQDPGWGTQYF
NA	TRBV11-3	NA	TRBJ2-1	TGTGCCAGCAGCGCCCTAACTAACTACAATGAGCAGTTCTTC	CASSALTNYNEQFF